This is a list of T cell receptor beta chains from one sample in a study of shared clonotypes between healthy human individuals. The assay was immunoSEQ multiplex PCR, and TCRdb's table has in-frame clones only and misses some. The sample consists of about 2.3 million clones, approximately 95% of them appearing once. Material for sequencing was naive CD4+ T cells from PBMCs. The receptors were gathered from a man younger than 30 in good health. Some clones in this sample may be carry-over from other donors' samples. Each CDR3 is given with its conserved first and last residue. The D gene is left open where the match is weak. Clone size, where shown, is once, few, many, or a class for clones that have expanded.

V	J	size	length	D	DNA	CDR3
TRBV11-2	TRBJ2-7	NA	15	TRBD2	TGTGCCAGCACCCCCCTAGCGGGAGACTTCAACGAGCAGTACTTC	CASTPLAGDFNEQYF
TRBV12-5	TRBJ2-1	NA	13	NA	TGTGCTAGTGCCTCGGGGCCAAACAATGAGCAGTTCTTC	CASASGPNNEQFF
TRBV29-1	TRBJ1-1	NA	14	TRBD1	TGCAGCGTTATGACAGGGAGAACTGCCACTGAAGCTTTCTTT	CSVMTGRTATEAFF
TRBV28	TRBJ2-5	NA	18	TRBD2	TGTGCCAGCAACGCCGGGACTAGCGGGAGGGCGAGCCAAGAGACCCAGTACTTC	CASNAGTSGRASQETQYF
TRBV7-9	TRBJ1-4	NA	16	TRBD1	TGTGCCAGCAGCAGCCCCGACAGGGGGCGCGATGAAAAACTGTTTTTT	CASSSPDRGRDEKLFF
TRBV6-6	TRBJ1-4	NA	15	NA	TGTGCCAGCAGTTACGGAGGGGCAACTAATGAAAAACTGTTTTTT	CASSYGGATNEKLFF
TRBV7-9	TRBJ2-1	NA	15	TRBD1	TGTGCCAGCAGTCCGGGGACAGGGATGACTGATGAGCAGTTCTTC	CASSPGTGMTDEQFF
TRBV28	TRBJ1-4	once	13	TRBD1	TGTGCCAGCAGTCCTCCGGACAGGCCAAGGGTGTTTTTT	CASSPPDRPRVFF
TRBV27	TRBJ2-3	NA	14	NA	TGTGCCAGGCGGGACGCTCCCCGACTCGAGGCGCAGTATTTT	CARRDAPRLEAQYF
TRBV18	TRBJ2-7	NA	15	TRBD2	TGTGCCAGCTCACCACCCCTAGCGGCATCCTACGAGCAGTACTTC	CASSPPLAASYEQYF
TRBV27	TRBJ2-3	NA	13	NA	TGTGCCAGCAGTTTAGCCGACACAGATACGCAGTATTTT	CASSLADTDTQYF
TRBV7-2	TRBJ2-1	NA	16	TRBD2	TGTGCCAGCAGCTTCGACCCACTAGCGGGAGGGAATGAGCAGTTCTTC	CASSFDPLAGGNEQFF
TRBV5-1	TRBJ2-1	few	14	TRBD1	TGCGCCAGCAGCTTGGGGACAGGGGACAATGAGCAGTTCTTC	CASSLGTGDNEQFF
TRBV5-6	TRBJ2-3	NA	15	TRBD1	TGTGCCAGCAGCACCCGACAGGGACCCACAGATACGCAGTATTTT	CASSTRQGPTDTQYF
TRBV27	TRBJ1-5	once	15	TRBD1	TGTGCCAGCAGTCCGGGGACAGGGAGGGGTCAGCCCCAGCATTTT	CASSPGTGRGQPQHF
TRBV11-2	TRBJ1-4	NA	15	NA	TGTGCCAGCAGAACCGGGGGGAAAGTAAAAGAAAAACTGTTTTTT	CASRTGGKVKEKLFF
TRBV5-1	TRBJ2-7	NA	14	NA	TGCGCCAGCAGCTTGGCAGGGGAATCCTACGAGCAGTACTTC	CASSLAGESYEQYF
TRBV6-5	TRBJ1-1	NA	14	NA	TGTGCCAGCAGTCGCGAAAGGTTTAACACTGAAGCTTTCTTT	CASSRERFNTEAFF
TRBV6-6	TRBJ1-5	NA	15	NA	TGTGCCAGCAGCCTTACCAGGGTTGACAATCAGCCCCAGCATTTT	CASSLTRVDNQPQHF
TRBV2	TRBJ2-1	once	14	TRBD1	TGTGCCAGCAGTGCCGACAGGGTGGACAATGAGCAGTTCTTC	CASSADRVDNEQFF
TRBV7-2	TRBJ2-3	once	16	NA	TGTGCCAGCAGCACCAACTTGGGGGTCCCCACAGATACGCAGTATTTT	CASSTNLGVPTDTQYF
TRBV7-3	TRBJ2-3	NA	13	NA	TGTGCCAGCAGCTCCTTGCACACAGATACGCAGTATTTT	CASSSLHTDTQYF
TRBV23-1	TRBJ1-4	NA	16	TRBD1	TGCGCCAGCAGGGGCCCAGGGGGGCGGGGTAATGAAAAACTGTTTTTT	CASRGPGGRGNEKLFF
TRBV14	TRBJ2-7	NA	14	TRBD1	TGTGCCAGCAGCCCACGGGGACAGGGTTTCGAGCAGTACTTC	CASSPRGQGFEQYF
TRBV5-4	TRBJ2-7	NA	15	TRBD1	TGTGCCAGCAGCTTGGTGAGACAGGGTGTGTACGAGCAGTACTTC	CASSLVRQGVYEQYF
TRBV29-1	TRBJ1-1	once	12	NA	TGCAGCGCTAGGGATTCGAACACTGAAGCTTTCTTT	CSARDSNTEAFF
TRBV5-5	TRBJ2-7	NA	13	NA	TGTGCCAGCAGCTTGGAGGCAGGGTACGAGCAGTACTTC	CASSLEAGYEQYF
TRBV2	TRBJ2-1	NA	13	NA	TGTGCCAGCAGCGAGGGCCGGATCAATGAGCAGTTCTTC	CASSEGRINEQFF
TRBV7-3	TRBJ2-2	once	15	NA	TGTGCCAGCAGCTTATACGGGGCAAACACCGGGGAGCTGTTTTTT	CASSLYGANTGELFF
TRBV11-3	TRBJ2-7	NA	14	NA	TGTGCCAGCAGCGCGGGGCCGTCGGGGACCGAGCAGTACTTC	CASSAGPSGTEQYF
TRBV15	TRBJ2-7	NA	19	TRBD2	TGTGCCACCAGCAGACCTGGGACTAGCGGGAGGACCCTACTTGGCGAGCAGTACTTC	CATSRPGTSGRTLLGEQYF
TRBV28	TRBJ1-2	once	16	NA	TGTGCCAGCAGGCCCCGGGCTTTAGACCCTCACTATGGCTACACCTTC	CASRPRALDPHYGYTF
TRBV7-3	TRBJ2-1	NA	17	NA	TGTGCCAGCAGCCCTGGGGTTTTGCGGACCTCCTACAATGAGCAGTTCTTC	CASSPGVLRTSYNEQFF
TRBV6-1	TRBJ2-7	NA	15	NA	TGTGCCAGCAGTTCTACTCTATCCCTCCTCCAGGAGCAGTACTTC	CASSSTLSLLQEQYF
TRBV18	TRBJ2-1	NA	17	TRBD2	TGTGCCAGCTCACCACCCCTGGGACTAGCGGGAGGACGGGAGCAGTTCTTC	CASSPPLGLAGGREQFF
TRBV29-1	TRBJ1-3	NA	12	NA	TGCAGCGTTGAAGTGCAGGGAGGGACCATATATTTT	CSVEVQGGTIYF
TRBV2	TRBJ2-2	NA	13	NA	TGTGCCACGGGGAACTATAACACCGGGGAGCTGTTTTTT	CATGNYNTGELFF
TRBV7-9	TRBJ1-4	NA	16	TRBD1	TGTGCCAGCAGCACGGGACAGGGAACAACTAATGAAAAACTGTTTTTT	CASSTGQGTTNEKLFF